One and the same sample provided the 25 T cell receptor beta chains below, sequenced in a study of beta chain features in type 1 diabetes. General study findings and limits: Shortening of TCRB CDR3s, moderate but significant, appeared in all four CD4+ subsets of Type 1 diabetes patients.

The antigens of these receptors remain unknown. Expressed TCRB transcripts were sequenced because the isolated RNA had all been reverse transcribed beforehand. Sequencing was performed with immunoSEQ multiplex PCR; in TCRdb, only in-frame clones are kept and a portion is missing. In the table there are some 660,000 clones, around 15% of which are singletons. The source material was naive CD4+ T cells from blood. The source is a man aged 18 to 30 with type 1 diabetes.

The genes are TRBV30 and TRBJ2-7, with D uncertain. This CDR3 contains 11 residues. The germline CDR1 and CDR2 sequences are GTSNPN and SVGIG (reference sequence). V lost 7 bases, J lost 5 bases, and 12 bases lay in between. CDR3 sequence: CAFNGAHEQYF. The CDR3 nucleotides read TGTGCCTTCAACGGAGCACACGAGCAGTACTTC.

A few counts support this clone. This chain joins TRBV30 and TRBJ1-1; D ambiguous. The V gene lost 2 bases and the J gene lost 5 bases, with 12 bases spanning the gap. The CDR3 has 13 residues. Germline assignment: CDR1 GTSNPN and CDR2 SVGIG (reference sequence). CDR3 sequence: CAWSKQIGTEAFF. CDR3 bases: TGTGCCTGGAGTAAACAGATAGGGACTGAAGCTTTCTTT.

In this sample, this clone turned up a few times. This chain links TRBV30 with TRBJ2-7; D not resolved. Germline assignment: CDR1 GTSNPN and CDR2 SVGIG (reference sequence). Deletions cut 2 bases from V and 10 bases from J, with 15 bases between. CDR3 length: 12 amino acids. The DNA for the CDR3 is TGTGCCTGGAGTACCCCAGGACCCAGACAGTACTTC. Translating it yields CAWSTPGPRQYF.

This clone was counted a few times. The rearrangement uses TRBV6-5 and TRBJ2-5, with D maybe TRBD1 (5 bases). CDR1 and CDR2 (germline): MNHEY, SVGAGI. V lost 2 bases to trimming and J lost 1 base, with 11 bases between them. This CDR3 region has 15 residues. CDR3 sequence (DNA): TGTGCCAGCAGTTACGGGCAGGGTTCCCAAGAGACCCAGTACTTC. As protein: CASSYGQGSQETQYF.

This clone was detected only a few times. This chain connects TRBV19 to TRBJ2-5; TRBD1 might be the D (5 bases). Trimming pared 5 bases from V and 2 bases from J, leaving 9 bases between. Germline V gene lookup returns CDR1 LNHDA and CDR2 SQIVND (reference sequence). The length of the CDR3 is 13 residues. This chain's CDR3 is CASSLQVQETQYF. In DNA form, the CDR3 reads TGTGCCAGTAGTTTACAGGTACAAGAGACCCAGTACTTC.

This clone was counted only a few times. CDR3 sequence (DNA): TGCGCCAGCAGACGTCAAGAGACCCAGTACTTC. Its protein is CASRRQETQYF. V and J are TRBV5-1 and TRBJ2-5, with D hard to call. Germline lookup yields CDR1 SGHRS and CDR2 YFSETQ. The CDR3 runs to 11 residues. Trimming stripped 5 bases from V and 2 bases from J, with 4 bases between. The full variable domain, completed using reference TRBV5-1 and TRBJ2-5, is KAGVTQTPRYLIKTRGQQVTLSCSPISGHRSVSWYQQTPGQGLQFLFEYFSETQRNKGNFPGRFSGRQFSNSRSEMNVSTLELGDSALYLCASRRQETQYFGPGTRLLVL.

The genes are TRBV11-2 and TRBJ2-2, with D unresolved. V was shortened by 6 bases and J by 0 bases, with 17 bases between the two germline ends. From germline, CDR1 is SGHAT and CDR2 FQNNGV. The CDR3 sequence is 17 residues long. CDR3 in DNA: TGTGCCAGCAGTTTCTCCAGGAACACCGCGAACACCGGGGAGCTGTTTTTT. Translating gives CASSFSRNTANTGELFF. Based on the CDR3 plus reference TRBV11-2 and TRBJ2-2, the full variable domain is EAGVAQSPRYKIIEKRQSVAFWCNPISGHATLYWYQQILGQGPKLLIQFQNNGVVDDSQLPKDRFSAERLKGVDSTLKIQPAKLEDSAVYLCASSFSRNTANTGELFFGEGSRLTVL.

The chain links TRBV2 to TRBJ2-3, with 9 bases that match TRBD2. This CDR3 is built from 16 residues. V lost 6 bases to trimming and J lost 6 bases; unmatched junction nucleotides: 13. CDR1 SNHLY and CDR2 FYNNEI come from the germline V gene. The CDR3, as DNA: TGTGCCAGCAGCCGAGAGCTAGCGGGGTCCTCGGATACGCAGTATTTT. This gives the protein CASSRELAGSSDTQYF.

The chain is built from TRBV7-9 and TRBJ2-1; D may correspond to TRBD1 or TRBD2 (5 bases each). Trimming took off 6 bases at V and 4 bases at J, with 13 bases between the two ends. The V gene's germline CDR1 is SEHNR and CDR2 FQNEAQ (reference sequence). This CDR3 has 14 amino acids. The CDR3 spells CASRIEGSYNEQFF. CDR3 nucleotides: TGTGCCAGCAGAATTGAGGGGTCATACAATGAGCAGTTCTTC.

In its sample, this clone was seen a few times. The chain joins TRBV18 to TRBJ2-1; maybe TRBD2 (5 bases). The CDR3 has 16 residues. Deletions cut 0 bases from V and 2 bases from J, with 11 bases between. Germline-derived CDR1 and CDR2 are KGHSH and LQKENI. The CDR3 nucleotides are TGTGCCAGCTCACCACCGAATCTAGCCCCCTACAATGAGCAGTTCTTC. Translating gives CASSPPNLAPYNEQFF.

This clone showed up just a few times. The chain is built from TRBV30 and TRBJ1-2; D not resolved. With 3 bases removed from V and 6 bases from J, the gap between germline ends came to 14 bases. CDR1 and CDR2 from the germline V gene are GTSNPN and SVGIG (reference sequence). The CDR3 contains 13 residues. This CDR3 is CAWSRGYVDGYTF. DNA for the CDR3: TGTGCCTGGAGCCGAGGGTATGTCGATGGCTACACCTTC.

This clone was picked up a small number of times. The chain employs TRBV25-1 and TRBJ2-1, with 14 bases aligning to TRBD2. V trimming: 3 bases; J trimming: 8 bases; junction bases outside the gene matches: 3. Per germline, CDR1 MGHDK and CDR2 SYGVNS. The CDR3 spans 15 residues. The CDR3 spells CASSEVGLAGDEQFF. In nucleotides, the CDR3 is TGTGCCAGCAGTGAGGTGGGACTAGCGGGGGATGAGCAGTTCTTC.

The chain uses TRBV30 and TRBJ1-5; no firm D call. The CDR3 contains 11 residues. V was cut by 1 base and J by 15 bases, with 13 bases left in between. Per the germline V gene, CDR1 is GTSNPN and CDR2 is SVGIG (reference sequence). The CDR3 DNA is TGTGCCTGGAGTGATAAGGGATCCCGGCATTTT. This codes for CAWSDKGSRHF.

This chain uses TRBV5-1 with TRBJ2-1; 13 nucleotides match TRBD2. Germline V CDR1 and CDR2: SGHRS, YFSETQ. The CDR3 length is 23 residues. V shed 4 bases, J shed 0 bases, and the junction held 22 bases outside the gene matches. CDR3 loop: CASSPDRGTSGDRVGSSYNEQFF. The CDR3 DNA is TGCGCCAGCAGCCCAGACAGGGGGACTAGCGGGGATCGTGTCGGAAGCTCCTACAATGAGCAGTTCTTC.

Only a few counts were recorded for this clone. Other DNA sequences of this sample code for an identical CDR3. Here the CDR3 reads CAISGQENTEAFF. The CDR3 DNA sequence: TGTGCCATCAGCGGACAGGAGAACACTGAAGCTTTCTTT. This chain uses TRBV10-3 with TRBJ1-1; 7 bases map to TRBD1. With 6 bases clipped from V and 1 base from J, the junction kept 2 bases outside the gene matches. The CDR3 length is 13 residues. Germline CDR1 is ENHRY and CDR2 is SYGVKD.

In this sample, this clone turned up a few times. V usage is TRBV23-1 and J usage is TRBJ2-2, with D tentatively TRBD1 (8 bases). TRBV23-1 is annotated as an ORF whose role is uncertain. The CDR3 is 17 amino acids. V shed 3 bases and J shed 3 bases, with 17 bases lying between them. In DNA form, the CDR3 reads TGCGCCAGCAGTCAGATACAGGGGGGGCTGGACACCGGGGAGCTGTTTTTT. It specifies CASSQIQGGLDTGELFF.

Remarks on this clone: A read error may produce the germline difference seen at one junction end. This chain connects TRBV28 to TRBJ1-3; 8 bases are shared with TRBD1. The CDR3 loop spans 16 amino acids. Germline CDR1 MDHEN, CDR2 SYDVKM. CDR3 sequence (DNA): TGTGCCAGCAGACCTACGCCGGGACAGGTATACCCACTCGAGGAGTTT. Protein sequence: CASRPTPGQVYPLEEF. The variable domain in full, with the rest retrieved from reference TRBV28 and TRBJ1-3, is DVKVTQSSRYLVKRTGEKVFLECVQDMDHENMFWYRQDPGLGLRLIYFSYDVKMKEKGDIPEGYSVSREKKERFSLILESASTNQTSMYLCASRPTPGQVYPLEEFGEGSWLTVV.

This clone was seen more than once but under ten times. V and J are TRBV5-6 and TRBJ1-1; TRBD1 is a possible D gene (5 bases). Per germline, CDR1 SGHDT and CDR2 YYEEEE. V was shortened by 6 bases and J by 6 bases, with 12 bases between the two germline ends. This CDR3 has 12 residues. The CDR3 DNA reads TGTGCCAGCAAAAAGAGGGGCCCTGAAGCTTTCTTT. Its translation is CASKKRGPEAFF. Full variable domain (remainder filled in from reference TRBV5-6 and TRBJ1-1): DAGVTQSPTHLIKTRGQQVTLRCSPKSGHDTVSWYQQALGQGPQFIFQYYEEEERQRGNFPDRFSGHQFPNYSSELNVNALLLGDSALYLCASKKRGPEAFFGQGTRLTVV.

This clone was seen a handful of times. This chain uses TRBV6-6 with TRBJ2-7; 11 nucleotides match TRBD2. The CDR3 totals 14 residues. V was pared by 5 bases and J by 3 bases, with 3 bases of the junction left unmatched. Germline loops: CDR1 MNHNY, CDR2 SVGAGI (reference sequence). DNA of the CDR3: TGTGCCAGCAGTGCCACTAGCGGGGGCTACGAGCAGTACTTC. Translating it yields CASSATSGGYEQYF.

This clone was seen a handful of times. This chain connects TRBV5-1 to TRBJ2-5; 14 nucleotides align to TRBD2. Losses at the gene ends were 0 bases for V and 0 bases for J; bases not matched to a gene: 4. Germline CDR1 is SGHRS and CDR2 is YFSETQ. This CDR3 has 18 amino acids. The CDR3 loop is CASSLGGLAGGNQETQYF. The CDR3 nucleotides are TGCGCCAGCAGCTTGGGAGGACTAGCGGGGGGTAACCAAGAGACCCAGTACTTC.

The CDR3 reads CAWSPLGDPGFF. CDR3 sequence (DNA): TGTGCCTGGAGCCCTCTGGGGGACCCCGGGTTCTTC. This chain uses TRBV30 with TRBJ2-1, with D perhaps being TRBD1 or TRBD2 (5 bases each). The CDR3 contains 12 residues. The V gene's germline CDR1 is GTSNPN and CDR2 SVGIG (reference sequence). Trimming cost V 3 bases and J 15 bases, with 18 bases left between them.

The gene calls are TRBV18 and TRBJ1-5, with a weak D call TRBD1 (6 bases). The CDR3 sequence is 15 residues long. Germline V gene sequence: CDR1 KGHSH, CDR2 LQKENI. V was clipped by 0 bases and J by 7 bases, with 13 bases between them. The CDR3 coding sequence is TGTGCCAGCTCACCACCGGGCAGGGGCGGCCAGCCCCAGCATTTT. Its translation is CASSPPGRGGQPQHF.

This clone was seen a few times. This chain links TRBV14 with TRBJ2-3; D is ambiguous. The CDR3 has 13 residues. Trimming shortened V by 5 bases and J by 8 bases, and 14 bases separated the two germline ends. CDR1 and CDR2 from the germline V gene are SGHDN and FVKESK. The CDR3 DNA reads TGTGCCAGCAGCGCACGATCCATAGTTACGCAGTATTTT. Protein: CASSARSIVTQYF. The variable domain in full, completed from reference TRBV14 and TRBJ2-3, reads EAGVTQFPSHSVIEKGQTVTLRCDPISGHDNLYWYRRVMGKEIKFLLHFVKESKQDESGMPNNRFLAERTGGTYSTLKVQPAELEDSGVYFCASSARSIVTQYFGPGTRLTVL.

This clone has a handful of counts. The chain couples TRBV10-3 to TRBJ2-2; tentatively, D is TRBD2 (6 bases). The length of the CDR3 is 16 residues. Trimming took off 6 bases at V and 0 bases at J, with 14 bases between the two ends. Per germline, CDR1 ENHRY and CDR2 SYGVKD. In nucleotides, the CDR3 is TGTGCCATCAGGGCGGGGCTGGTCTCGAACACCGGGGAGCTGTTTTTT. Encoded protein: CAIRAGLVSNTGELFF.

In its sample, this clone was seen a few times. The V gene is TRBV18, the J gene TRBJ2-7; D gene uncertain. V shed 0 bases and J shed 2 bases, with 8 bases lying between them. Germline V gene data show CDR1 as KGHSH and CDR2 as LQKENI. The CDR3 spans 14 residues. CDR3 DNA sequence: TGTGCCAGCTCACCACCGAACGCAGCCTACGAGCAGTACTTC. Translated: CASSPPNAAYEQYF. The variable domain in full, with the rest retrieved from reference TRBV18 and TRBJ2-7, is NAGVMQNPRHLVRRRGQEARLRCSPMKGHSHVYWYRQLPEEGLKFMVYLQKENIIDESGMPKERFSAEFPKEGPSILRIQQVVRGDSAAYFCASSPPNAAYEQYFGPGTRLTVT.